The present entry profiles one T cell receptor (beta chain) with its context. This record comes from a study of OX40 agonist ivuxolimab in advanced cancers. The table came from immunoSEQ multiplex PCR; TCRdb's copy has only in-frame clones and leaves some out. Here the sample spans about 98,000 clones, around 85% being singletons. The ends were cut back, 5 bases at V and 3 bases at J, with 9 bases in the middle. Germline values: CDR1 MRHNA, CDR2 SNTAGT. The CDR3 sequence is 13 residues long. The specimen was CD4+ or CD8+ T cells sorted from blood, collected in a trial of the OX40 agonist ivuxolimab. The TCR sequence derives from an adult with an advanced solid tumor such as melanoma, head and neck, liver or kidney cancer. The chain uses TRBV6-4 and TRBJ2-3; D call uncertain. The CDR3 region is CASSSDRTDTQYF. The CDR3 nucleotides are TGTGCCAGCAGTTCGGACCGGACAGATACGCAGTATTTT.